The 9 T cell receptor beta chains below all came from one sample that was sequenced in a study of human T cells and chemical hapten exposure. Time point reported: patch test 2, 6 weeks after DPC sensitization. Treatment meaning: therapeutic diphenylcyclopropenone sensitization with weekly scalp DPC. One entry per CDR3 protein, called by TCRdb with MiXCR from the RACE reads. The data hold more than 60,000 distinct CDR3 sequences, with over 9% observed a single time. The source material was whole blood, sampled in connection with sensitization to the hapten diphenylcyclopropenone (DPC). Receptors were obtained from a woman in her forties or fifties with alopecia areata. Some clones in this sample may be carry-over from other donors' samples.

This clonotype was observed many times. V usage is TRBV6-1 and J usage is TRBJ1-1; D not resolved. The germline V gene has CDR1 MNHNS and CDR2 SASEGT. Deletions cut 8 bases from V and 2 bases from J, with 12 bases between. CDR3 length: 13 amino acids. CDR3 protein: CASLTAINTEAFF. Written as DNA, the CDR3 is TGTGCCAGCCTAACAGCGATAAACACTGAAGCTTTCTTT.

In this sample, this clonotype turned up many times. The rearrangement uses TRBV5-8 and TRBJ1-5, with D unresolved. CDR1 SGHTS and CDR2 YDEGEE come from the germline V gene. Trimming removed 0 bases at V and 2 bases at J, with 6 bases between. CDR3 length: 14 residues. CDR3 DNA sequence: TGTGCCAGCAGCTTGGACCAAGGCAATCAGCCCCAGCATTTT. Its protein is CASSLDQGNQPQHF.

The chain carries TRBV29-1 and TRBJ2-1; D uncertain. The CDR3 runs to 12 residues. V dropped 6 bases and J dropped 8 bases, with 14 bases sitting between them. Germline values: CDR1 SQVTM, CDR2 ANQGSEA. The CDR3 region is CSVQYSLDEQFF. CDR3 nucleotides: TGCAGCGTCCAATATAGTTTGGATGAGCAGTTCTTC.

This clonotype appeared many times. CDR3 nucleotides: TGTGCCAGCAGTTCCCAACCACAGGGGGGCACAGATACGCAGTATTTT. Its translation is CASSSQPQGGTDTQYF. J is TRBJ2-3 and V is TRBV27, with TRBD1 matching 8 bases. V shed 4 bases, J shed 1 base, and the junction held 7 bases outside the gene matches. CDR1 is MNHEY and CDR2 is SMNVEV in the germline V gene (reference sequence). The CDR3 extends over 16 amino acids.

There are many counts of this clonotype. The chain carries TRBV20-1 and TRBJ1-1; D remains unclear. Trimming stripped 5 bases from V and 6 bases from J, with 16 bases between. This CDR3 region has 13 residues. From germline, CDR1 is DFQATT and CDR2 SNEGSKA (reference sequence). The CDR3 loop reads CSAEEGVGAEAFF. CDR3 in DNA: TGCAGTGCTGAAGAGGGTGTTGGAGCTGAAGCTTTCTTT.

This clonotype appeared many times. In DNA, the CDR3 is TGTGCCAGCAGTGAGGAGGGGCGAAGGGATGGCTACACCTTC. Its translation is CASSEEGRRDGYTF. The genes are TRBV2 and TRBJ1-2; D might be TRBD1 (5 bases). Germline assignment: CDR1 SNHLY and CDR2 FYNNEI. V was clipped by 3 bases and J by 6 bases, with 14 bases between them. This CDR3 has 14 residues.

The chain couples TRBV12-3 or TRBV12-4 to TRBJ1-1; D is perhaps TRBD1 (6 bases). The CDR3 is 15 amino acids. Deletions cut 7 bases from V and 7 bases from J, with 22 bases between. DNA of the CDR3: TGTGCCAGCACCCCAAGAGGGGGGGGTTATGGTGAAGCTTTCTTT. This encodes CASTPRGGGYGEAFF.

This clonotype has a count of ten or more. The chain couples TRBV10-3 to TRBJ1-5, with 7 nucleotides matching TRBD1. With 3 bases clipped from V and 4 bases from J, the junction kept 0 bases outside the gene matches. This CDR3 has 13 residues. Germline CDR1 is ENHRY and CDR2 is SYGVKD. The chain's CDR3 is CAISDRGNQPQHF. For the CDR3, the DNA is TGTGCCATCAGTGACAGGGGGAATCAGCCCCAGCATTTT.

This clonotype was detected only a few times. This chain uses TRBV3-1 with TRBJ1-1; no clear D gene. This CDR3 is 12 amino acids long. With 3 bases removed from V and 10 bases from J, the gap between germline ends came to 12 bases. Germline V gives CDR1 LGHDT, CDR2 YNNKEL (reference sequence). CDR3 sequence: CASSQSLGGAFF. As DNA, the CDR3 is TGTGCCAGCAGCCAGTCGTTGGGTGGAGCTTTCTTT.